The 27 T cell receptor beta chains presented below share a single source sample, sequenced in a study of CD4+ T cells in melanoma. TCRdb's copy holds only in-frame clones and misses some; the assay was immunoSEQ multiplex PCR. The table includes roughly 60,000 clones, 55% to 75% detected once. The sequenced material came from tumor tissue. All receptors derive from a human donor with melanoma.

This clone was counted a single time. The genes are TRBV7-3 and TRBJ2-1; the D gene could be TRBD1 or TRBD2 (5 bases each). V was pared by 1 base and J by 6 bases, with 13 bases between. CDR3 length: 15 residues. CDR1 and CDR2 from the germline V gene are SGHTA and FQGTGA. CDR3 sequence: CASSLIGAQLNEQFF. The CDR3 nucleotides read TGTGCCAGCAGCTTAATCGGGGCTCAGCTCAATGAGCAGTTCTTC.

The chain joins TRBV6-1 to TRBJ2-7; 7 bases agree with TRBD1. Germline values: CDR1 MNHNS, CDR2 SASEGT. CDR3 size: 13 residues. Trimming at V came to 5 bases and at J to 2 bases, leaving 3 bases not matched to a gene. The CDR3 coding sequence is TGTGCCAGCAGTAAACAGGGGCCCTACGAGCAGTACTTC. Protein sequence: CASSKQGPYEQYF.

This clone was seen a single time. J is TRBJ2-5 and V is TRBV6-1; maybe TRBD1 (6 bases). CDR3 length equals 13 residues. CDR1 is MNHNS and CDR2 is SASEGT in the germline V gene. Between the trimmed V and J ends, which lost 2 bases and 4 bases, there was a span of 8 bases. Here the CDR3 DNA reads TGTGCCAGCAGTGAAACAGGGCCAGAGACCCAGTACTTC. Protein: CASSETGPETQYF.

The V call is TRBV11-2, the J call TRBJ2-1; the match to TRBD1 covers 11 bases. This CDR3 is 15 amino acids long. Germline lookup yields CDR1 SGHAT and CDR2 FQNNGV. Trimming took 3 bases from V and 6 from J; bases not matched to a gene: 4. The DNA of the CDR3 is TGTGCCAGCAGCTTCCTGGGACAGGGGGTCAATGAGCAGTTCTTC. The encoded protein is CASSFLGQGVNEQFF.

This clone came up once. This chain connects TRBV7-2 to TRBJ2-3, with 9 bases lining up with TRBD2. V lost 1 base and J lost 4; bases outside the gene matches: 9. The CDR3 contains 17 residues. The germline V gene encodes CDR1 SGHTA and CDR2 FQGNSA. CDR3 DNA: TGTGCCAGCAGCTTAGTTCCGCTAGCGGGAACATCAGATACGCAGTATTTT. It translates to CASSLVPLAGTSDTQYF.

J is TRBJ1-2 and V is TRBV23-1; D not certain. TRBV23-1 carries the ORF label, with uncertain function. The CDR3 covers 16 residues. The ends were cut back, 1 base at V and 4 bases at J, with 16 bases in the middle. In DNA form, the CDR3 reads TGCGCCAGCAGTCAATTGAGGGAACCCGAGGCCTATGGCTACACCTTC. The encoded protein is CASSQLREPEAYGYTF.

Here the CDR3 reads CASSTRDSYNEQFF. In DNA form, the CDR3 reads TGTGCCAGCAGCACCCGGGACAGCTACAATGAGCAGTTCTTC. The chain couples TRBV13 to TRBJ2-1; 7 nucleotides align to TRBD1. The ends lost 5 bases at V and 3 bases at J; junction bases unmatched: 4. The V gene's germline CDR1 is PRHDT and CDR2 FYEKMQ (reference sequence). CDR3 size: 14 residues.

The chain is built from TRBV28 and TRBJ1-6; 10 bases map to TRBD1. Trimming cost V 6 bases and J 11 bases; bases outside gene matches: 19. The V gene's germline CDR1 is MDHEN and CDR2 SYDVKM. This CDR3 is built from 18 residues. In DNA, the CDR3 is TGTGCCAGCAGCTCGGGACAGGGGATCTTTTCCGGGATCGCACCCCTCCACTTT. Protein sequence: CASSSGQGIFSGIAPLHF.

The chain combines TRBV2 with TRBJ2-7; D is possibly TRBD2 (6 bases). Germline assignment: CDR1 SNHLY and CDR2 FYNNEI. V was pared by 3 bases and J by 2 bases, with 11 bases between. This CDR3 contains 14 residues. CDR3: CASSDREAPYEQYF. In DNA form, the CDR3 reads TGTGCCAGCAGTGACAGGGAGGCACCCTACGAGCAGTACTTC. Using reference TRBV2 and TRBJ2-7 for the parts outside the CDR3, the full variable domain is EPEVTQTPSHQVTQMGQEVILRCVPISNHLYFYWYRQILGQKVEFLVSFYNNEISEKSEIFDDQFSVERPDGSNFTLKIRSTKLEDSAMYFCASSDREAPYEQYFGPGTRLTVT.

This chain uses TRBV9 with TRBJ2-3; no clear D gene. The V gene lost 0 bases and the J gene lost 2 bases, with 7 bases spanning the gap. The CDR3 extends over 14 amino acids. Germline-derived CDR1 and CDR2 are SGDLS and YYNGEE. CDR3 coding DNA: TGTGCCAGCAGCGTAGAGGCGTACACAGATACGCAGTATTTT. Encoded protein: CASSVEAYTDTQYF.

This chain joins TRBV2 and TRBJ1-3; perhaps TRBD1 as D (5 bases). From germline, CDR1 is SNHLY and CDR2 FYNNEI. Trimming took off 6 bases at V and 0 bases at J, with 15 bases between the two ends. The length of the CDR3 is 16 residues. The CDR3 coding sequence is TGTGCCAGCAGCACACAGGTGCTCCCCTCTGGAAACACCATATATTTT. Protein sequence: CASSTQVLPSGNTIYF.

The V gene is TRBV6-5, the J gene TRBJ1-1; unclear D gene. The V gene lost 0 bases and the J gene lost 9 bases, with 17 bases spanning the gap. The CDR3 is 15 amino acids. CDR1 is MNHEY, CDR2 SVGAGI, per germline. Here the CDR3 DNA reads TGTGCCAGCAGTTACTCGGGCCCCGCAGCCGGCAAAGCTTTCTTT. Protein sequence: CASSYSGPAAGKAFF.

This clone was counted between two and nine times. This rearrangement joins TRBV7-2 to TRBJ2-5, with 8 bases matching TRBD1. Trimming took 5 bases from V and 2 from J; bases not matched to a gene: 10. Per the germline V gene, CDR1 is SGHTA and CDR2 is FQGNSA. This CDR3 spans 16 amino acids. CDR3 region: CASSPPLGQGQETQYF. The CDR3 DNA reads TGTGCCAGCAGCCCACCCCTCGGACAGGGACAAGAGACCCAGTACTTC.

V usage is TRBV29-1 and J usage is TRBJ2-1; 13 nucleotides match TRBD2. The CDR3 is 14 amino acids. After removal of 8 bases from V and 4 bases from J, the junction contained 5 bases not matched to a gene. Germline values: CDR1 SQVTM, CDR2 ANQGSEA. CDR3 residues: CSTGTSGAYNEQFF. The CDR3 coding sequence is TGCAGCACGGGGACTAGCGGGGCTTACAATGAGCAGTTCTTC.

The V gene is TRBV6-1, the J gene TRBJ2-7, with TRBD1 matching 9 bases. Germline V lookup: CDR1 MNHNS, CDR2 SASEGT. This CDR3 has 13 residues. J was trimmed by 3 bases and V by 6 bases; bases with no gene match: 3. Written as DNA, the CDR3 is TGTGCCAGCAGGCGGGGACAGGGCTACGAGCAGTACTTC. It specifies CASRRGQGYEQYF.

On this clone itself: Other DNA sequences in the sample encode the same CDR3. This rearrangement joins TRBV7-9 to TRBJ1-1, with D unclear. Germline V lookup: CDR1 SEHNR, CDR2 FQNEAQ (reference sequence). This CDR3 comprises 12 residues. V was clipped by 1 base and J by 5 bases, with 5 bases between them. The CDR3 spells CASSLGVTEAFF. The CDR3, as DNA: TGTGCCAGCAGCTTAGGGGTTACTGAAGCTTTCTTT.

The V call is TRBV30, the J call TRBJ2-7, with unresolved D. The V gene lost 1 base and the J gene lost 2 bases, with 9 bases spanning the gap. There are 13 residues in the CDR3. CDR1 is GTSNPN, CDR2 SVGIG, per germline (reference sequence). CDR3 nucleotide sequence: TGTGCCTGGAGTGGGACGGAGACCTACGAGCAGTACTTC. This translates into CAWSGTETYEQYF. The full variable domain, with the rest looked up from reference TRBV30 and TRBJ2-7, is SQTIHQWPATLVQPVGSPLSLECTVEGTSNPNLYWYRQAAGRGLQLLFYSVGIGQISSEVPQNLSASRPQDRQFILSSKKLLLSDSGFYLCAWSGTETYEQYFGPGTRLTVT.

In this sample, this clone turned up many times. The chain is built from TRBV10-2 and TRBJ2-1, with D possibly being TRBD2 (6 bases). V shed 8 bases and J shed 0 bases, with 17 bases lying between them. The CDR3 is 16 amino acids. Germline V CDR1 and CDR2: WSHSY, SAAADI. CDR3 residues: CASGPGVDSSYNEQFF. As DNA, the CDR3 is TGCGCCAGCGGACCGGGGGTAGACAGCTCCTACAATGAGCAGTTCTTC.

This clone was counted only a few times. DNA for the CDR3: TGTGCCAGCAGTTCAGCCCGCCAGGGTGGTTATGCATACGAGCAGTACTTC. Amino acids: CASSSARQGGYAYEQYF. The V call is TRBV27, the J call TRBJ2-7; tentatively, D is TRBD1 (5 bases). The V and J ends lost 4 bases and 4 bases respectively, with 23 bases between them. This CDR3 has 17 residues. Germline CDR1 is MNHEY and CDR2 is SMNVEV (reference sequence).

This chain connects TRBV6-1 to TRBJ1-4; D ambiguous. CDR3 length: 15 amino acids. Trimming left V 1 base short and J 0 bases short, with 6 bases between. Germline CDR1 is MNHNS and CDR2 is SASEGT. DNA of the CDR3: TGTGCCAGCAGTGAAGGTTTTTCAACTAATGAAAAACTGTTTTTT. This gives the protein CASSEGFSTNEKLFF.

The chain carries TRBV10-3 and TRBJ1-2; no clear D. Germline V gives CDR1 ENHRY, CDR2 SYGVKD. The V end lost 7 bases, the J end lost 0 bases, and 12 bases lay between the germline ends. The CDR3 runs 14 residues. The CDR3 region is CAITVDNTNYGYTF. The CDR3 nucleotides are TGTGCCATCACCGTTGACAATACTAACTATGGCTACACCTTC.

This chain uses TRBV19 with TRBJ2-3, with 11 bases fitting TRBD2. J gave up 3 bases and V 5 bases, and 7 bases lay outside the gene matches. The CDR3 has 16 amino acids. Germline CDR1 reads LNHDA; CDR2 reads SQIVND (reference sequence). In nucleotides, the CDR3 is TGTGCCAGTAGTGTTAGCGGGGGGGCCTGGACAGATACGCAGTATTTT. Amino acid sequence: CASSVSGGAWTDTQYF.

The genes are TRBV7-2 and TRBJ2-1, with D perhaps TRBD1 (6 bases). The CDR3 is 16 residues long. V shed 1 base and J shed 2 bases, with 12 bases lying between them. The germline CDR1 and CDR2 sequences are SGHTA and FQGNSA. CDR3 in DNA: TGTGCCAGCAGCTTAGGTCTTGGGGGCCCCTACAATGAGCAGTTCTTC. Residues: CASSLGLGGPYNEQFF.

In this sample, this clone turned up many times. The chain links TRBV9 to TRBJ1-2; D call uncertain. Trimming took off 4 bases at V and 7 bases at J, with 20 bases between the two ends. CDR3 size: 15 residues. Germline V gene sequence: CDR1 SGDLS, CDR2 YYNGEE. In DNA, the CDR3 is TGTGCCAGCAGCTCTCTTCGGCCGATCGGAGGTGGCTACACCTTC. Translating it yields CASSSLRPIGGGYTF.

This chain connects TRBV9 to TRBJ2-3; D uncertain. The V gene's germline CDR1 is SGDLS and CDR2 YYNGEE. CDR3 length: 16 residues. V lost 3 bases, J lost 0 bases, and 14 bases lay in between. CDR3 bases: TGTGCCAGCAGCGCCCCTTCTAGGGCTAGCACAGATACGCAGTATTTT. This encodes CASSAPSRASTDTQYF.

For this clone: This may stem from a read error, because a much larger clone lies one nucleotide away. The chain employs TRBV18 and TRBJ1-2, with D perhaps matching TRBD1 (5 bases). The CDR3 is 15 residues long. Germline loops: CDR1 KGHSH, CDR2 LQKENI. The CDR3, as DNA: TGTGCCAGCCCACCGGTGACAGATGATATCTATGGCTACACCTTC. Translation: CASPPVTDDIYGYTF.

The chain combines TRBV10-3 with TRBJ1-6; 9 positions agree with TRBD1. Germline assignment: CDR1 ENHRY and CDR2 SYGVKD. CDR3 length equals 15 residues. J lost 7 bases, V lost 10 bases, and 11 bases had no gene match. The CDR3 bases are TGTGCCACTCAACCCTGGACAGGGGACAATTCACCCCTCCACTTT. This encodes CATQPWTGDNSPLHF.